The sequence of this T cell receptor beta chain was determined in a study of blood T cell repertoires in COVID-19. Study summary: Donors in the United States, Italy and Spain gave samples during acute or convalescent COVID-19. The cDNA or gDNA used as material had been derived from T cells, B-cell-depleted T cells, or PBMCs.

Original processing notes: Estimation of nucleated cell counts relied on the amplification of reference gene primers. Profiled with immunoSEQ multiplex PCR; TCRdb holds only in-frame clones, not every one. V, J and clone size were drawn from that table, and D and trimming were deduced from the DNA. Of 200,000 to 300,000 clones listed, under 90% are singletons. CDR1 SGHTA and CDR2 FQGNSA come from the germline V gene. This CDR3 comprises 13 residues. The V gene lost 2 bases and the J gene lost 8 bases, with 12 bases spanning the gap. Sequencing was performed on peripheral blood. The clonotype was recovered from a human donor in a cohort sampled during active COVID-19. The V and J genes are TRBV7-2 and TRBJ1-2; unclear D gene. Here the CDR3 DNA reads TGTGCCAGCAGCTTATTTTGGGAGGGAGGCTACACCTTC. Protein: CASSLFWEGGYTF. Full variable domain (outside the CDR3, taken from reference TRBV7-2 and TRBJ1-2): GAGVSQSPSNKVTEKGKDVELRCDPISGHTALYWYRQSLGQGLEFLIYFQGNSAPDKSGLPSDRFSAERTGGSVSTLTIQRTQQEDSAVYLCASSLFWEGGYTFGSGTRLTVV.